A selection of T cell receptor beta chains follows, all from one sample in a study of beta chain features in type 1 diabetes. Assay: immunoSEQ multiplex PCR; the TCRdb copy retains only in-frame clones and omits some. The table records approximately 110,000 clones, almost 40% of them present only once. Sequencing was carried out using stem cell memory CD4+ T cells from blood. The receptors originated from a woman aged 18-35 years in good health. CDR3s include the opening cysteine and the closing phenylalanine or tryptophan. A D gene is named only where the DNA matches it firmly. A row's size may be missing; if present it is once, few, many or a size class.

>TRBV5-1|TRBJ2-1|17|TRBD1|.
TGCGCCAGCAGCCCCAACCCCACAGGGGGCTCCTACAATGAGCAGTTCTTC
CASSPNPTGGSYNEQFF
>TRBV28|TRBJ1-5|16|TRBD1|.
TGTGCCAGCGGAAATTCGACAGGGAAGTCCCATCAGCCCCAGCATTTT
CASGNSTGKSHQPQHF
>TRBV7-9|TRBJ2-3|16|TRBD2|.
TGTGCCAGCAGCTTAGCCCTACTAGCGACCACAGATACGCAGTATTTT
CASSLALLATTDTQYF
>TRBV28|TRBJ2-7|14|TRBD1|.
TGTGCCAGCAGTTTGACAGGGACCTCCTACGAGCAGTACTTC
CASSLTGTSYEQYF
>TRBV19|TRBJ2-7|15|TRBD1|.
TGTGCCAGTAGTATCGGGGGGACAGGGAACTACGAGCAGTACTTC
CASSIGGTGNYEQYF
>TRBV7-9|TRBJ1-1|14|.|.
TGTGCCAGCAGCTTAACGCAGGTGGGCACTGAAGCTTTCTTT
CASSLTQVGTEAFF
>TRBV30|TRBJ1-2|16|.|.
TGTGCCTGGAGGCTGTACGTGGGGAGTGGGAACTATGGCTACACCTTC
CAWRLYVGSGNYGYTF
>TRBV7-6|TRBJ2-7|13|.|few
TGTGCCAGCAGCTTCACTAGGACGGACGAGCAGTACTTC
CASSFTRTDEQYF
>TRBV18|TRBJ2-7|14|TRBD1|.
TGTGCCAGCTCACCAGGGACAGGGATATACGAGCAGTACTTC
CASSPGTGIYEQYF
>TRBV10-3|TRBJ1-1|11|.|.
TGTGCCTCTGGGGGGGGCACTGAAGCTTTCTTT
CASGGGTEAFF
>TRBV30|TRBJ2-1|12|.|.
TGTGCCTGCCCCAGCTCCTACAATGAGCAGTTCTTC
CACPSSYNEQFF
>TRBV7-9|TRBJ1-5|13|TRBD1|once
TGTGCCAGCAGCCAACAGGGGGATCAGCCCCAGCATTTT
CASSQQGDQPQHF
>TRBV30|TRBJ1-4|15|.|.
TGTGCCTGGAGTGTACCAGGGGATCCTGGGGAAAAACTGTTTTTT
CAWSVPGDPGEKLFF
>TRBV27|TRBJ2-3|16|TRBD1|.
TGTGCCAGCATACCCCGCGGGACAGGGCACACAGATACGCAGTATTTT
CASIPRGTGHTDTQYF
>TRBV14|TRBJ1-3|16|.|few
TGTGCCAGCAGCCTCCGGACTGCCTACTCTGGAAACACCATATATTTT
CASSLRTAYSGNTIYF
>TRBV9|TRBJ2-5|13|.|.
TGTGCCAGCAGCGCGGGGGTCTGGCAGACCCAGTACTTC
CASSAGVWQTQYF
>TRBV19|TRBJ2-1|18|.|.
TGTGCCAGTAGTATAGATGGATGGGGGGACTTCGCCTACAATGAGCAGTTCTTC
CASSIDGWGDFAYNEQFF
>TRBV6-6|TRBJ2-5|15|.|few
TGTGCCAGCAGTTCGCCGGGACACCGCCAAGAGACCCAGTACTTC
CASSSPGHRQETQYF
>TRBV2|TRBJ2-3|15|TRBD2|.
TGTGCCAGCAGTGACGGACTAGCGGGCACAGATACGCAGTATTTT
CASSDGLAGTDTQYF
>TRBV7-2|TRBJ1-1|16|.|.
TGTGCCAGCAGCTTAAAAAAACAGGGCTATCTTCCTGAAGCTTTCTTT
CASSLKKQGYLPEAFF
>TRBV6-5|TRBJ2-7|15|TRBD1|.
TGTGCCAGCAGGCCCACAGGGGGGATCTCCTACGAGCAGTACTTC
CASRPTGGISYEQYF
>TRBV11-2|TRBJ2-7|12|.|.
TGTGCCAGCAGCTTAGATCCGTACGAGCAGTACTTC
CASSLDPYEQYF
>TRBV28|TRBJ2-1|15|TRBD2|.
TGTGCCAGCAGTTTATTCGGGACTAGGTCCAATGAGCAGTTCTTC
CASSLFGTRSNEQFF
>TRBV6-5|TRBJ2-7|14|TRBD2|.
TGTGCCAGCAGATCGGGAGCGGGAGCCCGCGAGCAGTACTTC
CASRSGAGAREQYF
>TRBV15|TRBJ2-2|18|TRBD1|.
TGTGCCACCAGCAGACACTACCGGGACAGGGCCCGGAACGGGGAGCTGTTTTTT
CATSRHYRDRARNGELFF
>TRBV18|TRBJ2-7|15|TRBD1|.
TGTGCCAGCTCCCAAGTGGGACAGATCTCCTACGAGCAGTACTTC
CASSQVGQISYEQYF
>TRBV27|TRBJ1-2|11|.|few
TGTGCCACCCCCCCAGGGTTCGGCTACACCTTC
CATPPGFGYTF
>TRBV6-5|TRBJ1-5|15|.|.
TGTGCCAGCAGTTCCTACAGGGATAGCAATCAGCCCCAGCATTTT
CASSSYRDSNQPQHF
>TRBV15|TRBJ2-5|19|TRBD2|.
TGTGCCACCAGCAGAGATTGGACTAGCGGGAGGATATTAGGGGAGACCCAGTACTTC
CATSRDWTSGRILGETQYF
>TRBV7-9|TRBJ2-1|17|TRBD2|.
TGTGCCAGCAGCTTGGGGCCGGGACTAGCGTCCTACAATGAGCAGTTCTTC
CASSLGPGLASYNEQFF
>TRBV25-1|TRBJ1-1|15|.|.
TGTGCCAGCAGTGAATCCGGGAGGCCGTTCGCTGAAGCTTTCTTT
CASSESGRPFAEAFF
>TRBV4-1|TRBJ1-5|16|TRBD1|few
TGCGCCAGCAGCCAAGAGACAGGGGTGAGCAATCAGCCCCAGCATTTT
CASSQETGVSNQPQHF
>TRBV11-3|TRBJ2-1|12|TRBD2|.
TGTGCCAGCAGCTGGGCTAGCGGTGAGCAGTTCTTC
CASSWASGEQFF
>TRBV7-8|TRBJ2-1|15|.|.
TGTGCCAGCACCACCCACCTAGTGCAGGGGAATGAGCAGTTCTTC
CASTTHLVQGNEQFF
>TRBV28|TRBJ2-1|16|.|.
TGTGCCAGCAGTTTGGTCTCGGCGGTTAATGACAATGAGCAGTTCTTC
CASSLVSAVNDNEQFF
>TRBV4-1|TRBJ2-2|15|.|.
TGCGCCAGCAGACTCGGGACACTGAACACCGGGGAGCTGTTTTTT
CASRLGTLNTGELFF
>TRBV6-1|TRBJ2-2|14|TRBD1|.
TGTGCCACCCTGACAGGGGCGAACACCGGGGAGCTGTTTTTT
CATLTGANTGELFF
>TRBV6-6|TRBJ1-1|14|.|.
TGTGCCAGCGGCAGGGCCCTAAGGGACACTGAAGCTTTCTTT
CASGRALRDTEAFF
>TRBV7-2|TRBJ2-7|17|TRBD2|few
TGTGCCAGCAGCTTAGCGCGGGGAGCGGGAGTTCCTGTGGAGCAGTACTTC
CASSLARGAGVPVEQYF
>TRBV28|TRBJ2-5|15|.|few
TGTGCCAGCAGTTTAACCGCGGCTGCTAAAAAGACCCAGTACTTC
CASSLTAAAKKTQYF
>TRBV19|TRBJ2-7|15|TRBD2|few
TGTGCCAGTAGTATAGTGACTAGCGGAGACTACGAGCAGTACTTC
CASSIVTSGDYEQYF
>TRBV5-4|TRBJ1-1|13|.|.
TGTGCCAGCAGCTTGGAACTACACGGTGAAGCTTTCTTT
CASSLELHGEAFF
>TRBV6-5|TRBJ2-3|16|TRBD2|.
TGTGCCAGCAGTTACTGGACTAGCGGGCGCACAGATACGCAGTATTTT
CASSYWTSGRTDTQYF
>TRBV30|TRBJ2-2|16|.|.
TGTGCCTGGAGTGTACGGCTAGCTTTAAGGACCGGGGAGCTGTTTTTT
CAWSVRLALRTGELFF
>TRBV7-9|TRBJ2-1|18|TRBD2|few
TGTGCCAGCAGCTGGGGGGGTTACCAGCCTGGCTCCTACAATGAGCAGTTCTTC
CASSWGGYQPGSYNEQFF
>TRBV7-2|TRBJ2-7|14|.|.
TGTGCCAGCAGCTTAGTCGGCGGGACCTACGAGCAGTACTTC
CASSLVGGTYEQYF
>TRBV7-9|TRBJ2-2|14|.|few
TGTGCCAGCAGCTTGACTGGAAACACCGGGGAGCTGTTTTTT
CASSLTGNTGELFF
>TRBV4-3|TRBJ1-5|16|.|.
TGCGCCAGCAGCCAAGAAGCCAGGGGATCTAATCAGCCCCAGCATTTT
CASSQEARGSNQPQHF